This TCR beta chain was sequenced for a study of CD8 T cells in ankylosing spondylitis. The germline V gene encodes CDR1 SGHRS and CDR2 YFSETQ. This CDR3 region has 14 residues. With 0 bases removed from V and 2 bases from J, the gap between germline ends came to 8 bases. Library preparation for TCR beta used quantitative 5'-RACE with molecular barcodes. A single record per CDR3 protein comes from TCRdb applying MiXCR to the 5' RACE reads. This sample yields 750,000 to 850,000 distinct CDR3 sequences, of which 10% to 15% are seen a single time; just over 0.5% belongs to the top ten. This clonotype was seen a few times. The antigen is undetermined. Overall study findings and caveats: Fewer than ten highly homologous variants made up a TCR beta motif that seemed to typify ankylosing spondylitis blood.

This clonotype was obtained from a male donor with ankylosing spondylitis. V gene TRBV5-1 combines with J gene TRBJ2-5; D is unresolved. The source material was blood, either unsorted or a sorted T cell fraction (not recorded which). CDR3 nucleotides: TGCGCCAGCAGCTTGGCTGCCGAACAAGAGACCCAGTACTTC. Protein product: CASSLAAEQETQYF.